The following is a TCR beta chain sequence with its context. This specimen comes from a study of human T cells and chemical hapten exposure. The wider study: DPC at 0.01% went onto the upper back in patch tests, read at 6 days.

The V end lost 4 bases, the J end lost 4 bases, and 29 bases lay between the germline ends. The CDR3 loop spans 19 amino acids. Per the germline V gene, CDR1 is SQVTM and CDR2 is ANQGSEA. Noted time point: patch test 1, 2 weeks after DPC sensitization. The treatment here: therapeutic diphenylcyclopropenone sensitization with weekly scalp DPC. The study used a library that attached unique molecular identifiers to individual cDNA molecules. TCRdb reprocessed the RACE reads with MiXCR, giving one entry per CDR3 protein. Of some 180,000 distinct CDR3 sequences in the sample, approximately 20% were seen once.

This clonotype was obtained from a woman aged 45-65 years with alopecia areata. Some clones in this sample may be carry-over from other donors' samples. Material: whole blood, obtained in connection with sensitization to the hapten diphenylcyclopropenone (DPC). This rearrangement joins TRBV29-1 to TRBJ2-1; D unclear. The CDR3 nucleotides read TGCAGCGTTGTATGGATTAGTAAGCTGGCCCAAAAGGGTTACAATGAGCAGTTCTTC. Translation gives CSVVWISKLAQKGYNEQFF.